Below, one T cell receptor (beta chain) is given with its context. CDR3 size: 15 residues. Per the germline V gene, CDR1 is MRHNA and CDR2 is SNTAGT. Trimming took 3 bases from V and 0 from J; bases not matched to a gene: 4. The sample originates from a study of cytomegalovirus exposure and HLA in healthy donors. The PCR ran on 60 Vbeta and 13 Jbeta primers. Profiled with immunoSEQ multiplex PCR; TCRdb holds only in-frame clones, not every one. Among about 190,000 clones, 80% were seen once, and the ten largest hold 0.5% to 0.8%. Sequencing was performed on PBMCs. This TCR derives from a boy aged 5-17 years in good health and CMV-seronegative. The chain recombines TRBV6-4 with TRBJ2-7; TRBD1 matches at 8 bases. The CDR3 here is CASSEATGGSYEQYF. The CDR3 region has the DNA TGTGCCAGCAGTGAAGCAACAGGGGGCTCCTACGAGCAGTACTTC.